This T cell receptor (beta chain) derives from a study of T-cell memory formation after mild COVID-19. Findings and limits, study-wide: The second-wave clones peaking on day 37 were not confirmed as SARS-CoV-2-specific. In pre-infection memory, a portion of responding clones appeared, which suggested that cross-reactive memory joined.

TCRdb re-called the 5' RACE reads with MiXCR, one entry per CDR3 protein. Of around 390,000 distinct CDR3 sequences in the sample, roughly 15% were seen once. As regards this clonotype: What it binds is unknown.

This CDR3 has 21 amino acids. Germline values: CDR1 LGHNA, CDR2 YSLEER. The V segment lost 0 bases and the J segment 1 base; nucleotides outside the gene matches: 18. The clonotype was recovered from a man between 18 and 35 years old who had mild COVID-19 (a few samples of this study predate the infection). Cell type and time point are not known. V is TRBV4-3 and J is TRBJ1-1; 9 bases line up with TRBD1. Sequenced sample: PBMCs or a T cell subset sorted from them (not recorded which). The CDR3 DNA sequence: TGCGCCAGCAGCCAAGAAACTACAGGGGGCTTAAGGGTCTTGAAGAACACTGAAGCTTTCTTT. Translated, it gives CASSQETTGGLRVLKNTEAFF.